There are many counts of the clone carrying this T cell receptor (beta chain). The target antigen is unknown. V was cut by 6 bases and J by 5 bases, with 11 bases left in between. Per germline, CDR1 SGHTA and CDR2 FQGNSA. The CDR3 spans 12 residues. TCRdb reanalysed the reads using MiXCR and keeps one entry per CDR3 protein. This table has about 770,000 distinct CDR3 sequences, about 28% appearing once. This sample is drawn from a study of T cell repertoires in cytomegalovirus infection. Across the whole study: CMV epitopes used comprised recently identified HLA-C-restricted ones and well-studied HLA-B-restricted ones. Matching HLA type, along with CMV infection, was indicated by public TCR beta signatures.

Study-level findings and limits: HLA-C-restricted CMV clonotypes gave the most frequent clonotype in two of eight donors.

Sample: cultured CD8+ T cells from PBMCs, taken from culture after CMV antigen stimulation. The clonotype was recovered from a human donor in good health (CMV status not recorded). Some clones in this sample may be carry-over from other donors' samples. The genes are TRBV7-2 and TRBJ2-7, with a possible D match to TRBD1 (6 bases). CDR3 nucleotide sequence: TGTGCCAGCAGTTGGACAGTCCACGAGCAGTACTTC. Amino acid sequence: CASSWTVHEQYF.